A selection of T cell receptor beta chains follows, all from one sample in a study of T cell changes during pregnancy in multiple sclerosis. The repertoire was sequenced with immunoSEQ multiplex PCR; TCRdb's copy has only in-frame clones and lacks some. The table lists 36,000 or so clones, roughly 90% of them singletons. Specimen: CD8+ T cells from peripheral blood mononuclear cells, collected in the third trimester of pregnancy. The receptors were sampled from a female donor with multiple sclerosis, enrolled in a pregnancy study. CDR3s include the opening cysteine and the closing phenylalanine or tryptophan. Each record gives: V gene, clone size, D gene, J gene, CDR3 protein, CDR3 DNA. A D gene is named only where the DNA matches it firmly. Size is stated for part of the rows, as once, few or many counts, or as a class when the clone is expanded.

v_call: TRBV4-1; clone_size: NA; d_call: TRBD1; j_call: TRBJ1-1; cdr3_aa: CASSQDSRGLYGTEAFF; cdr3_nt: TGCGCCAGCAGCCAAGATTCCAGGGGGCTATATGGCACTGAAGCTTTCTTT
v_call: TRBV5-6; clone_size: NA; d_call: TRBD2; j_call: TRBJ2-7; cdr3_aa: CASNKAGGFYEQYF; cdr3_nt: TGTGCCAGCAATAAAGCGGGGGGCTTCTACGAGCAGTACTTC
v_call: TRBV19; clone_size: NA; d_call: TRBD1; j_call: TRBJ1-2; cdr3_aa: CASSPGGYGYTF; cdr3_nt: TGTGCCAGTAGTCCAGGGGGTTATGGCTACACCTTC
v_call: TRBV27; clone_size: once; d_call: NA; j_call: TRBJ2-7; cdr3_aa: CASSLSTSSYEQYF; cdr3_nt: TGTGCCAGCAGTTTAAGTACGAGCTCCTACGAGCAGTACTTC
v_call: TRBV13; clone_size: NA; d_call: NA; j_call: TRBJ2-7; cdr3_aa: CASKTGSGAGYEQYF; cdr3_nt: TGTGCCAGCAAAACAGGGTCAGGGGCTGGCTACGAGCAGTACTTC
v_call: TRBV30; clone_size: once; d_call: NA; j_call: TRBJ1-5; cdr3_aa: CAWSEKERIANQPQHF; cdr3_nt: TGTGCCTGGAGTGAAAAGGAAAGAATAGCCAATCAGCCCCAGCATTTT
v_call: TRBV11-2; clone_size: NA; d_call: NA; j_call: TRBJ2-5; cdr3_aa: CASSLGARGQETQYF; cdr3_nt: TGTGCCAGCAGCTTAGGGGCGCGCGGGCAAGAGACCCAGTACTTC
v_call: TRBV6-5; clone_size: once; d_call: NA; j_call: TRBJ1-1; cdr3_aa: CAAVRGNTEAFF; cdr3_nt: TGTGCCGCTGTCCGGGGAAACACTGAAGCTTTCTTT
v_call: TRBV6-1; clone_size: NA; d_call: TRBD1; j_call: TRBJ2-1; cdr3_aa: CASSAYDRDFNEQFF; cdr3_nt: TGTGCCAGCAGTGCCTACGACAGGGATTTCAATGAGCAGTTCTTC
v_call: TRBV7-6; clone_size: NA; d_call: NA; j_call: TRBJ1-5; cdr3_aa: CASSPGTKYSNQPQHF; cdr3_nt: TGTGCCAGCAGCCCAGGGACAAAATATAGCAATCAGCCCCAGCATTTT
v_call: TRBV9; clone_size: NA; d_call: NA; j_call: TRBJ1-2; cdr3_aa: CASSVATGGAVPNF; cdr3_nt: TGTGCCAGCAGCGTAGCGACGGGTGGGGCCGTTCCCAATTTC
v_call: TRBV21-1; clone_size: NA; d_call: NA; j_call: TRBJ1-4; cdr3_aa: CASSKGLDRGRVEKLFF; cdr3_nt: TGTGCCAGCAGCAAAGGGTTGGACAGGGGGCGGGTTGAAAAACTGTTTTTT
v_call: TRBV7-6; clone_size: few; d_call: NA; j_call: TRBJ1-5; cdr3_aa: CASSLGDSHNQPQHF; cdr3_nt: TGTGCCAGCAGCTTAGGAGACAGCCACAATCAGCCCCAGCATTTT
v_call: TRBV6-1; clone_size: NA; d_call: NA; j_call: TRBJ2-1; cdr3_aa: CASSLSSFYNEQFF; cdr3_nt: TGTGCCAGCAGCCTTTCCTCTTTCTACAATGAGCAGTTCTTC
v_call: TRBV6-1; clone_size: NA; d_call: NA; j_call: TRBJ2-2; cdr3_aa: CASSEFIGSTGELFF; cdr3_nt: TGTGCCAGCAGTGAATTTATTGGGAGCACCGGGGAGCTGTTTTTT
v_call: TRBV7-9; clone_size: NA; d_call: TRBD1; j_call: TRBJ1-1; cdr3_aa: CASRTGGYSFMNTEAFF; cdr3_nt: TGTGCCAGCAGGACAGGGGGTTATAGCTTCATGAACACTGAAGCTTTCTTT
v_call: TRBV7-6; clone_size: NA; d_call: NA; j_call: TRBJ2-1; cdr3_aa: CASSLEAAGTYNEQFF; cdr3_nt: TGTGCCAGCAGCTTAGAGGCCGCGGGGACCTACAATGAGCAGTTCTTC
v_call: TRBV29-1; clone_size: NA; d_call: TRBD1; j_call: TRBJ2-6; cdr3_aa: CSVEQRQGAPGANVLTF; cdr3_nt: TGCAGCGTTGAACAAAGACAGGGGGCGCCTGGGGCCAACGTCCTGACTTTC
v_call: TRBV10-1; clone_size: NA; d_call: TRBD1; j_call: TRBJ2-1; cdr3_aa: CASNLQGADEQFF; cdr3_nt: TGCGCCAGCAACCTACAGGGGGCGGATGAGCAGTTCTTC
v_call: TRBV7-9; clone_size: NA; d_call: NA; j_call: TRBJ2-7; cdr3_aa: CASSLALADNEQYF; cdr3_nt: TGTGCCAGCAGCTTAGCCTTAGCGGACAACGAGCAGTACTTC
v_call: TRBV11-2; clone_size: NA; d_call: TRBD2; j_call: TRBJ2-1; cdr3_aa: CASSLKGASGGNEQFF; cdr3_nt: TGTGCCAGCAGCTTAAAGGGGGCTAGCGGGGGCAATGAGCAGTTCTTC
v_call: TRBV27; clone_size: once; d_call: NA; j_call: TRBJ2-7; cdr3_aa: CASSLSITALGTTYEQYF; cdr3_nt: TGTGCCAGCAGTTTATCGATCACGGCGTTGGGGACAACCTACGAGCAGTACTTC
v_call: TRBV9; clone_size: NA; d_call: NA; j_call: TRBJ2-7; cdr3_aa: CASGDTYEQYF; cdr3_nt: TGTGCCAGCGGCGACACCTACGAGCAGTACTTC
v_call: TRBV12-5; clone_size: NA; d_call: NA; j_call: TRBJ1-4; cdr3_aa: CASGLRLQEKLFF; cdr3_nt: TGTGCTAGTGGTTTGAGACTCCAAGAAAAACTGTTTTTT
v_call: TRBV7-6; clone_size: once; d_call: TRBD1; j_call: TRBJ2-7; cdr3_aa: CASSSTTGGGYEQYF; cdr3_nt: TGTGCCAGCAGCTCCACGACAGGGGGGGGCTACGAGCAGTACTTC
v_call: TRBV11-2; clone_size: NA; d_call: TRBD1; j_call: TRBJ2-7; cdr3_aa: CASSLVGDSTYEQYF; cdr3_nt: TGTGCCAGCAGCTTAGTAGGGGACAGCACCTACGAGCAGTACTTC
v_call: TRBV7-7; clone_size: NA; d_call: TRBD1; j_call: TRBJ2-1; cdr3_aa: CASSLGSGLGQGNEQFF; cdr3_nt: TGTGCCAGCAGCTTAGGGTCAGGATTGGGACAGGGCAATGAGCAGTTCTTC
v_call: TRBV7-8; clone_size: NA; d_call: NA; j_call: TRBJ1-1; cdr3_aa: CASTERDGRMNTEAFF; cdr3_nt: TGTGCCAGCACCGAACGGGACGGGAGAATGAACACTGAAGCTTTCTTT
v_call: TRBV19; clone_size: few; d_call: NA; j_call: TRBJ1-1; cdr3_aa: CASSISGLENTEAFF; cdr3_nt: TGTGCCAGTAGTATCTCGGGACTTGAGAACACTGAAGCTTTCTTT
v_call: TRBV11-2; clone_size: NA; d_call: TRBD2; j_call: TRBJ2-2; cdr3_aa: CASSYHSGTYTGELFF; cdr3_nt: TGTGCCAGCAGCTACCACAGCGGGACGTACACCGGGGAGCTGTTTTTT
v_call: TRBV5-6; clone_size: NA; d_call: TRBD1; j_call: TRBJ1-2; cdr3_aa: CASSLGTGGAGYTF; cdr3_nt: TGTGCCAGCAGCCTCGGGACAGGGGGCGCAGGCTACACCTTC
v_call: TRBV7-2; clone_size: once; d_call: NA; j_call: TRBJ2-7; cdr3_aa: CASSLSGYEQYF; cdr3_nt: TGTGCCAGCAGCTTATCGGGCTACGAGCAGTACTTC
v_call: TRBV7-9; clone_size: NA; d_call: NA; j_call: TRBJ1-2; cdr3_aa: CASSFIGDYGYTF; cdr3_nt: TGTGCCAGCAGCTTTATTGGAGACTATGGCTACACCTTC
v_call: TRBV19; clone_size: NA; d_call: NA; j_call: TRBJ1-6; cdr3_aa: CASSTDRSPNSPLHF; cdr3_nt: TGTGCCAGTAGTACAGACAGATCACCAAATTCACCCCTCCACTTT
v_call: TRBV7-9; clone_size: NA; d_call: NA; j_call: TRBJ1-4; cdr3_aa: CASSLGGRTNEKLFF; cdr3_nt: TGTGCCAGCAGCTTAGGCGGGAGAACTAATGAAAAACTGTTTTTT
v_call: TRBV13; clone_size: NA; d_call: NA; j_call: TRBJ1-1; cdr3_aa: CASSSTQGRNTEAFF; cdr3_nt: TGTGCCAGCAGCTCGACACAGGGACGGAACACTGAAGCTTTCTTT
v_call: TRBV7-9; clone_size: once; d_call: NA; j_call: TRBJ1-1; cdr3_aa: CASTDIARGGYTEAFF; cdr3_nt: TGTGCCAGCACCGATATAGCACGGGGGGGGTACACTGAAGCTTTCTTT
v_call: TRBV7-2; clone_size: NA; d_call: NA; j_call: TRBJ2-1; cdr3_aa: CASSLGGRGNEQFF; cdr3_nt: TGTGCCAGCAGCTTAGGAGGCCGTGGGAATGAGCAGTTCTTC
v_call: TRBV11-2; clone_size: once; d_call: NA; j_call: TRBJ2-7; cdr3_aa: CASSPPGGSFYEQYF; cdr3_nt: TGTGCCAGCAGCCCCCCCGGAGGTAGCTTCTACGAGCAGTACTTC
v_call: TRBV6-1; clone_size: NA; d_call: TRBD2; j_call: TRBJ2-5; cdr3_aa: CASRVAGGFQETQYF; cdr3_nt: TGTGCCAGCAGGGTAGCGGGGGGGTTTCAAGAGACCCAGTACTTC
v_call: TRBV5-1; clone_size: NA; d_call: TRBD1; j_call: TRBJ2-7; cdr3_aa: CASSEGQGTYEQYF; cdr3_nt: TGCGCCAGCAGCGAAGGACAGGGAACTTACGAGCAGTACTTC
v_call: TRBV29-1; clone_size: NA; d_call: NA; j_call: TRBJ2-1; cdr3_aa: CSVVGGERHYNEQFF; cdr3_nt: TGCAGCGTAGTAGGCGGCGAGCGGCACTACAATGAGCAGTTCTTC
v_call: TRBV6-4; clone_size: NA; d_call: NA; j_call: TRBJ2-2; cdr3_aa: CASSPGTLHTGELFF; cdr3_nt: TGTGCCAGCAGTCCAGGGACTCTTCACACCGGGGAGCTGTTTTTT
v_call: TRBV9; clone_size: NA; d_call: TRBD2; j_call: TRBJ2-5; cdr3_aa: CASSPRGGSMQETQYF; cdr3_nt: TGTGCCAGCAGCCCCCGCGGGGGTTCTATGCAAGAGACCCAGTACTTC
v_call: TRBV11-2; clone_size: NA; d_call: TRBD2; j_call: TRBJ2-3; cdr3_aa: CASSLRGRSTDTQYF; cdr3_nt: TGTGCCAGCAGCTTGCGGGGGAGAAGCACAGATACGCAGTATTTT
v_call: TRBV4-3; clone_size: once; d_call: NA; j_call: TRBJ1-2; cdr3_aa: CASSQEYGGTDYGYTF; cdr3_nt: TGCGCCAGCAGCCAAGAGTACGGCGGTACGGACTATGGCTACACCTTC
v_call: TRBV10-2; clone_size: NA; d_call: NA; j_call: TRBJ2-7; cdr3_aa: CASSASTEGWYEQYF; cdr3_nt: TGCGCCAGCAGTGCTTCAACGGAGGGGTGGTACGAGCAGTACTTC
v_call: TRBV10-2; clone_size: NA; d_call: NA; j_call: TRBJ2-3; cdr3_aa: CASSVGGGQSTDTQYF; cdr3_nt: TGCGCCAGCAGTGTCGGAGGGGGACAGAGCACAGATACGCAGTATTTT